This TCR beta chain was recorded in a study of T cells in Graves' hyperthyroidism and ophthalmopathy. Study-level background: The initial diagnosis was the point when peripheral blood was collected, ahead of any treatment.

There are many counts of this clonotype. Its antigen is not known. Individuals with ophthalmopathy presented a Clinical Activity Score of at least 3, a NOSPECS grade of at least 4 and a duration under 3 months. Trimming stripped 3 bases from V and 6 bases from J, with 12 bases between. CDR3 length: 12 amino acids. Germline CDR1 and CDR2: SQVTM and ANQGSEA. The CDR3 regions of TCR beta were amplified from RNA transcripts. First-round RT-PCR of the TCR CDR3 relied on the HTBI primer set. TCRdb re-derived calls from the multiplex PCR reads in MiXCR, one entry per CDR3 protein. The table records 350,000 or so distinct CDR3 sequences, around 18% of them present only once. Findings and caveats of the study: Among thyroid clonotypes expanded above 0.001, most also appeared in blood. Ophthalmopathy, as predicted by the model, came a median around 7 months after the prediction.

The specimen was blood. This chain connects TRBV29-1 to TRBJ2-7, with D hard to call. This receptor was obtained from a woman aged 40 to 50 with Graves' ophthalmopathy. The CDR3 spells CSVDFRAGEQYF. The CDR3 region has the DNA TGCAGCGTTGATTTTAGGGCAGGCGAGCAGTACTTC.